Presented here are 19 T cell receptor beta chains from one specimen sequenced in a study of control samples from healthy donors and cancer patients. Assay: immunoSEQ multiplex PCR; the TCRdb copy retains only in-frame clones and omits some. The data hold about 73,000 clones, with 90% to 95% observed a single time. The sample was blood. The source is a woman in her thirties or forties in good health.

This chain uses TRBV5-1 with TRBJ2-2, with D possibly being TRBD1 or TRBD2 (6 bases each). V lost 0 bases, J lost 7 bases, and 16 bases lay in between. The CDR3 has 16 amino acids. The germline CDR1 and CDR2 sequences are SGHRS and YFSETQ. Here the CDR3 DNA reads TGCGCCAGCAGCTTGGAATATGGCGGAGGGGGCGGGGAGCTGTTTTTT. Protein: CASSLEYGGGGGELFF.

The chain carries TRBV5-6 and TRBJ2-7, with D perhaps given as TRBD1 or TRBD2 (6 bases each). Deletions cut 3 bases from V and 2 bases from J, with 15 bases between. The CDR3 sequence is 15 residues long. The germline CDR1 and CDR2 sequences are SGHDT and YYEEEE. CDR3 sequence: CASSSIRGGTYEQYF. Here the CDR3 DNA reads TGTGCCAGCAGCTCAATCAGAGGGGGGACCTACGAGCAGTACTTC.

The V and J genes are TRBV5-4 and TRBJ2-1, with 7 bases that match TRBD1. V lost 0 bases and J lost 4; bases outside the gene matches: 7. CDR1 is SGHNT and CDR2 is YYREEE in the germline V gene (reference sequence). The CDR3 has 16 amino acids. As DNA, the CDR3 is TGTGCCAGCAGCTTGGGAGGGGACAGTTCGTACAATGAGCAGTTCTTC. Translation gives CASSLGGDSSYNEQFF.

The rearrangement links TRBV21-1 to TRBJ1-1. TRBV21-1 is listed as a pseudogene. The length of the CDR3 is 13 residues. The CDR3 bases are TGTGCCAGCAGCAAAGATATGAACACTGAAGCTTTCTTT. Translating it yields CASSKDMNTEAFF.

The J gene is TRBJ1-2, the V gene TRBV29-1, with TRBD1 as a possible D gene (5 bases). V lost 1 base and J lost 2, with 14 bases in between. This CDR3 contains 15 residues. The V gene's germline CDR1 is SQVTM and CDR2 ANQGSEA. CDR3 protein: CSVEVGWGRNYGYTF. The CDR3 bases are TGCAGCGTTGAAGTGGGGTGGGGCAGGAACTATGGCTACACCTTC. The entire variable domain, with the rest obtained from reference TRBV29-1 and TRBJ1-2, is as follows: SAVISQKPSRDICQRGTSLTIQCQVDSQVTMMFWYRQQPGQSLTLIATANQGSEATYESGFVIDKFPISRPNLTFSTLTVSNMSPEDSSIYLCSVEVGWGRNYGYTFGSGTRLTVV.

This chain joins TRBV7-7 and TRBJ2-3, with 14 bases identical to TRBD2. Per the germline V gene, CDR1 is SSHAT and CDR2 is FNYEAQ (reference sequence). This CDR3 has 18 amino acids. Trimming cost V 4 bases and J 3 bases; bases outside gene matches: 9. The CDR3 coding sequence is TGTGCCAGCAGCTCCGGGACTAGCGGGAGTCTTGGGACAGATACGCAGTATTTT. This codes for CASSSGTSGSLGTDTQYF.

V usage is TRBV21-1 and J usage is TRBJ2-7. TRBV21-1 has pseudogene status. The CDR3 runs 12 residues. CDR3 region: CASKVPRLEQYF. CDR3 coding DNA: TGTGCCAGTAAGGTCCCCCGGCTCGAGCAGTACTTC.

The rearrangement links TRBV7-2 to TRBJ2-7; possibly TRBD2 for D (6 bases). Germline assignment: CDR1 SGHTA and CDR2 FQGNSA. V was clipped by 1 base and J by 4 bases, with 17 bases between them. The CDR3 extends over 16 amino acids. This CDR3 reads CASSLGRPGLKYEQYF. The CDR3 DNA reads TGTGCCAGCAGCTTAGGACGCCCGGGACTCAAGTACGAGCAGTACTTC.

This chain joins TRBV5-1 and TRBJ2-5, with 7 positions matching TRBD1. CDR3 length: 14 amino acids. Germline V CDR1 and CDR2: SGHRS, YFSETQ. V lost 7 bases and J lost 3; bases outside the gene matches: 9. DNA for the CDR3: TGCGCCAGCTCTCAGGACAGGATGGAAGAGACCCAGTACTTC. This codes for CASSQDRMEETQYF. The full variable domain, its missing parts supplied by reference TRBV5-1 and TRBJ2-5, is KAGVTQTPRYLIKTRGQQVTLSCSPISGHRSVSWYQQTPGQGLQFLFEYFSETQRNKGNFPGRFSGRQFSNSRSEMNVSTLELGDSALYLCASSQDRMEETQYFGPGTRLLVL.

J is TRBJ2-7 and V is TRBV7-9; D is ambiguous. V was cut by 2 bases and J by 2 bases, with 10 bases left in between. The CDR3 sequence is 14 residues long. The germline V gene has CDR1 SEHNR and CDR2 FQNEAQ (reference sequence). The chain's CDR3 is CASSLMDATYEQYF. In DNA form, the CDR3 reads TGTGCCAGCAGCTTAATGGACGCAACCTACGAGCAGTACTTC.

The chain has TRBV7-9 and TRBJ1-6; 7 bases line up with TRBD1. This CDR3 has 13 amino acids. J was trimmed by 8 bases and V by 3 bases; bases with no gene match: 1. Germline CDR1 SEHNR, CDR2 FQNEAQ (reference sequence). The CDR3 region has the DNA TGTGCCAGCAGCTTCGACAGGGATTCACCCCTCCACTTT. Protein: CASSFDRDSPLHF.

V usage is TRBV6-5 and J usage is TRBJ2-7, with 7 bases aligning to TRBD1. The CDR3 consists of 15 residues. CDR1 and CDR2 (germline): MNHEY, SVGAGI. Trimming at V came to 8 bases and at J to 3 bases, leaving 13 bases not matched to a gene. CDR3 sequence reads: CASDPTGQAHYEQYF. In DNA form, the CDR3 reads TGTGCCAGCGACCCCACCGGACAGGCCCACTACGAGCAGTACTTC.

The chain links TRBV30 to TRBJ1-1; maybe TRBD1 (5 bases). The CDR3 is made up of 13 amino acids. Germline-derived CDR1 and CDR2 are GTSNPN and SVGIG (reference sequence). The ends were cut back, 1 base at V and 6 bases at J, with 12 bases in the middle. CDR3 in amino acids: CAWSAKLGPEAFF. The CDR3 DNA follows: TGTGCCTGGAGTGCCAAGCTGGGGCCTGAAGCTTTCTTT.

The chain combines TRBV7-9 with TRBJ2-7, with D perhaps matching TRBD1 (6 bases). Germline CDR1 reads SEHNR; CDR2 reads FQNEAQ (reference sequence). The V and J ends lost 1 base and 5 bases respectively, with 15 bases between them. The CDR3 is 15 residues long. CDR3 bases: TGTGCCAGCAGCTTAGAGGCCTACAGGGTGGACGAGCAGTACTTC. This sequence encodes CASSLEAYRVDEQYF.

This clone was seen just once. The rearrangement links TRBV7-6 to TRBJ2-1; D possibly uses TRBD1 or TRBD2 (5 bases each). The CDR3 spans 14 residues. Germline CDR1 reads SGHVS; CDR2 reads FNYEAQ. V was shortened by 1 base and J by 6 bases, with 10 bases between the two germline ends. CDR3 sequence reads: CASSLVEGPNEQFF. For the CDR3, the DNA is TGTGCCAGCAGCTTAGTCGAGGGACCCAATGAGCAGTTCTTC.

V usage is TRBV5-4 and J usage is TRBJ1-1; weak D call: TRBD1 (5 bases). Germline V gene sequence: CDR1 SGHNT, CDR2 YYREEE (reference sequence). Deletions cut 4 bases from V and 2 bases from J, with 15 bases between. The CDR3 sequence is 15 residues long. This CDR3 reads CASSQGHRLNTEAFF. CDR3 DNA: TGTGCCAGCAGCCAGGGTCACAGGTTAAACACTGAAGCTTTCTTT.

The rearrangement links TRBV7-8 to TRBJ1-6; no definite D call. There are 12 residues in the CDR3. Germline CDR1 and CDR2: SGHVS and FQNEAQ. V lost 2 bases to trimming and J lost 9 bases, with 5 bases between them. CDR3 bases: TGTGCCAGCAGCTTATTAGGTTCACCCCTCCACTTT. Residues: CASSLLGSPLHF.

This clone was seen only once. At one end, the junction sequence differs from germline, possibly due to a read error. The sample carries other DNA sequences with the same CDR3. The chain combines TRBV2 with TRBJ1-1, with 7 bases fitting TRBD1. This CDR3 is built from 13 residues. Germline CDR1 reads SNHLY; CDR2 reads FYNNEI. The DNA for the CDR3 is TGTGCCAGCAGTGGACAGGGCAACACCGAAGCTTTCTTT. Protein product: CASSGQGNTEAFF.

This sequence joins TRBV4-2 and TRBJ1-1; TRBD1 is a possible D gene (5 bases). The CDR3 sequence is 14 residues long. CDR1 LGHNA and CDR2 YNFKEQ come from the germline V gene. V gave up 4 bases and J gave up 5 bases, with 14 bases separating them. CDR3 nucleotides: TGTGCCAGCAGCCGGGTGGACAAAGGAACTGAAGCTTTCTTT. Amino acids: CASSRVDKGTEAFF.